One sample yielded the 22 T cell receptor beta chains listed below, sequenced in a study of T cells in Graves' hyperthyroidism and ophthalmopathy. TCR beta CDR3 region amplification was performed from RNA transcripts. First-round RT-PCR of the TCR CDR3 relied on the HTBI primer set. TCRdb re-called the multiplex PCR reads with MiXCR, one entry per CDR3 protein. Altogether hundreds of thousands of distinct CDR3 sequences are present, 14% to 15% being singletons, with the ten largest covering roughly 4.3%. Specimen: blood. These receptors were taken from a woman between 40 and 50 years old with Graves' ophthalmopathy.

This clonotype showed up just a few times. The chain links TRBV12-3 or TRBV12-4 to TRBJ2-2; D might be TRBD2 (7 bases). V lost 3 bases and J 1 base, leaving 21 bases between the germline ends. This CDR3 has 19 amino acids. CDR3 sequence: CASSFFARLGGGNTGELFF. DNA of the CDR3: TGTGCCAGCAGTTTTTTCGCCAGACTGGGAGGGGGGAACACCGGGGAGCTGTTTTTT.

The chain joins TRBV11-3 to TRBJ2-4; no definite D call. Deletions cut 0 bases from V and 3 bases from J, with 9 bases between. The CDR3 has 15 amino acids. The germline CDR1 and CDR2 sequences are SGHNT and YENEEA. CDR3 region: CASSLDPGYKNIQYF. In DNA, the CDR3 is TGTGCCAGCAGCTTAGATCCAGGATACAAAAACATTCAGTACTTC.

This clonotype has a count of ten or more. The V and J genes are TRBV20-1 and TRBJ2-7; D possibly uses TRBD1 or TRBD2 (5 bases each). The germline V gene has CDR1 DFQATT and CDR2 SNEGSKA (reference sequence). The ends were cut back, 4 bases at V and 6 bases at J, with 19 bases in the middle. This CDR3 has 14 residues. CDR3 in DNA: TGCAGTGCTAAGATTGGGACGGACCAGCGCGAGCAGTACTTC. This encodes CSAKIGTDQREQYF.

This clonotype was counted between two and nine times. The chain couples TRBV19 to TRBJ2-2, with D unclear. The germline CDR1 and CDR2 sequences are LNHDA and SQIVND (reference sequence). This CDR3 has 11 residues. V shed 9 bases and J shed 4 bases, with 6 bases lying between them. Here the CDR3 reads CASHSTGELFF. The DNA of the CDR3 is TGTGCCAGCCATAGCACCGGGGAGCTGTTTTTT.

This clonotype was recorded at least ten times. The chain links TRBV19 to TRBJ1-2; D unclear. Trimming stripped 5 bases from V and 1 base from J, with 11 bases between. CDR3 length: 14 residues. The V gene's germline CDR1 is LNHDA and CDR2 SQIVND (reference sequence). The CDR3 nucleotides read TGTGCCAGTAGTCGGGGAATGATTAACTATGGCTACACCTTC. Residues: CASSRGMINYGYTF.

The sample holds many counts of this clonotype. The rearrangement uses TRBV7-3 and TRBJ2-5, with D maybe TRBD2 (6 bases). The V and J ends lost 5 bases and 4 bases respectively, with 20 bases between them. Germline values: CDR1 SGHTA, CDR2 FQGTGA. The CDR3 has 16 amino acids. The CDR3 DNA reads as TGTGCCAGCAGCCTTAGGAGCGGCGGGAATGGAGAGACCCAGTACTTC. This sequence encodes CASSLRSGGNGETQYF.

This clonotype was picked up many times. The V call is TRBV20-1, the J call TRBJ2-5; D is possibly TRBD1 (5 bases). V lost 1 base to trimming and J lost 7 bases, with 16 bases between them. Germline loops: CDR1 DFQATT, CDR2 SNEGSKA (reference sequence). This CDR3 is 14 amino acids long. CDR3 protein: CSARGATELWTQYF. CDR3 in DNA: TGCAGTGCTAGAGGAGCGACAGAGCTATGGACCCAGTACTTC.

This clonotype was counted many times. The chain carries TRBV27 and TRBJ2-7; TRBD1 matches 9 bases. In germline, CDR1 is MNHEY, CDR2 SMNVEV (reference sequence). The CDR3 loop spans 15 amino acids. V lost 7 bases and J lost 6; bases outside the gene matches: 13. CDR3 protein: CASTPTKDRGGEQYF. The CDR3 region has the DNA TGTGCCAGCACTCCAACCAAGGACAGGGGCGGCGAGCAGTACTTC.

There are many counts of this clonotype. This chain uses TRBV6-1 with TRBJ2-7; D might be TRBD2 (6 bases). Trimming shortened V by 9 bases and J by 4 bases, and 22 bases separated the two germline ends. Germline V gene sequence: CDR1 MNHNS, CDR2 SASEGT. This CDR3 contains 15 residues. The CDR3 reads CASGGSSGVGYEQYF. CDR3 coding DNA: TGTGCCAGTGGGGGAAGTTCGGGAGTTGGTTACGAGCAGTACTTC.

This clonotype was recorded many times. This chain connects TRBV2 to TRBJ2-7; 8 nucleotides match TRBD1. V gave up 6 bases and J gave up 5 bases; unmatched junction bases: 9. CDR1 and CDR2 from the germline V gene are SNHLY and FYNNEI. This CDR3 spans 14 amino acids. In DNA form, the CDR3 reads TGTGCCAGCAGGGCGGACAGGGCAGTGAACGAGCAGTACTTC. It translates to CASRADRAVNEQYF.

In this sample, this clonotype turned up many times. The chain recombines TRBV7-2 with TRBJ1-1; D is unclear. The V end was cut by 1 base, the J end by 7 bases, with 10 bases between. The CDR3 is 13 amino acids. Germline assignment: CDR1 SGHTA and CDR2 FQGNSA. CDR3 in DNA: TGTGCCAGCAGCTTAGGACGGGTAAATGAAGCTTTCTTT. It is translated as CASSLGRVNEAFF.

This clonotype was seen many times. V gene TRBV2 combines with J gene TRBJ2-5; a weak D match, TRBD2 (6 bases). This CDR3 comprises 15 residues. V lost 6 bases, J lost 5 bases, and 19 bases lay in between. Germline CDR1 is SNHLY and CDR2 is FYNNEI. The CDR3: CASRGPGGGKETQYF. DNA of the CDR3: TGTGCCAGCAGGGGCCCCGGGGGAGGAAAGGAGACCCAGTACTTC.

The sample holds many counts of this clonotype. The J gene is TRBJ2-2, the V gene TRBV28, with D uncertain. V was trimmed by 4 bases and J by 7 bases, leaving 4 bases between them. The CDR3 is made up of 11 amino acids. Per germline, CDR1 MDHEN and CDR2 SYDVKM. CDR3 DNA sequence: TGTGCCAGCAGTTACGGCGGGGAGCTGTTTTTT. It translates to CASSYGGELFF.

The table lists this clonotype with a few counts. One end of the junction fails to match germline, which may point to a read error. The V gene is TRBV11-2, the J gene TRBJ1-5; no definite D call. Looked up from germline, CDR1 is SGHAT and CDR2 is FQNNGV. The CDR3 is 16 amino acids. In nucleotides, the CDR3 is TGTGCCGGCAGCTTACTCGGCCCGAATGGCAATCAGCCCCAGCATTTT. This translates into CAGSLLGPNGNQPQHF. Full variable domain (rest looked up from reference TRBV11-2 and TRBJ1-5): EAGVAQSPRYKIIEKRQSVAFWCNPISGHATLYWYQQILGQGPKLLIQFQNNGVVDDSQLPKDRFSAERLKGVDSTLKIQPAKLEDSAVYLCAGSLLGPNGNQPQHFGDGTRLSIL.

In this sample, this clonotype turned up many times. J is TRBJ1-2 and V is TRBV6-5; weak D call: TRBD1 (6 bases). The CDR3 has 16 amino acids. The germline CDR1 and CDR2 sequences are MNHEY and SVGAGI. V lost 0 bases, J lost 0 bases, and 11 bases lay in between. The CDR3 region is CASSYSPDRANYGYTF. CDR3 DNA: TGTGCCAGCAGTTACTCCCCGGACAGAGCTAACTATGGCTACACCTTC.

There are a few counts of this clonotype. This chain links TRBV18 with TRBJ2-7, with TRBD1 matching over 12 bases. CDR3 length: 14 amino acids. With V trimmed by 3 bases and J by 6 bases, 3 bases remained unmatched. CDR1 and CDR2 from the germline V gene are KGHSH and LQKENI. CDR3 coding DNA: TGTGCCAGCTCACCGGGGACAGGGGGCACCGAGCAGTACTTC. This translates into CASSPGTGGTEQYF.

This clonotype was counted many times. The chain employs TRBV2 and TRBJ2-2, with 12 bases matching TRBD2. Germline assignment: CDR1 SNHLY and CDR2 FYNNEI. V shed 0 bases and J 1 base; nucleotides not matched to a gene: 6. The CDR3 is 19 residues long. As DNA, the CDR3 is TGTGCCAGCAGTGAAGCTCGGCTAGCGGGAGGGAAGAACACCGGGGAGCTGTTTTTT. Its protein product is CASSEARLAGGKNTGELFF.

The CDR3 nucleotides are TGCAGTGCTAGGGGGATAGGACAGGGTAAGGAGATTAGCTCCTACGAGCAGTACTTC. Its protein product is CSARGIGQGKEISSYEQYF. The chain couples TRBV20-1 to TRBJ2-7; TRBD1 agrees at 8 bases. The CDR3 loop spans 19 amino acids. The germline V gene has CDR1 DFQATT and CDR2 SNEGSKA (reference sequence). Trimming at V came to 3 bases and at J to 0 bases, leaving 19 bases not matched to a gene.

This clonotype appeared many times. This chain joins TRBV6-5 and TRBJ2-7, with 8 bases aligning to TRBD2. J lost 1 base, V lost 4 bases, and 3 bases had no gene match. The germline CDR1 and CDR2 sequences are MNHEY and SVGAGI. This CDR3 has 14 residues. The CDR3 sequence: CASSSSGLSYEQYF. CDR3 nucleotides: TGTGCCAGCAGTTCTAGCGGGTTATCCTACGAGCAGTACTTC.

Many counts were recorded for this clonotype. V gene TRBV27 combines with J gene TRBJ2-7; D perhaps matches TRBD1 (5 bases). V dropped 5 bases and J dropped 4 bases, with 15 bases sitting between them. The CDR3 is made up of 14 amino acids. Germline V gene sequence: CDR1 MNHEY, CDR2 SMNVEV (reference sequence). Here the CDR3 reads CASSPWQGAYEQYF. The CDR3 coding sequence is TGTGCCAGCAGTCCCTGGCAGGGCGCTTACGAGCAGTACTTC.

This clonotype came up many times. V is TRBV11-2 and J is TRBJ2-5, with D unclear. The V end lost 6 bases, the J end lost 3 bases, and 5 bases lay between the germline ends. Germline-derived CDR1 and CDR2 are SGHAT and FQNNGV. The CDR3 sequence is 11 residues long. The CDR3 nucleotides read TGTGCCAGCAGATCTGAAGAGACCCAGTACTTC. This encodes CASRSEETQYF.

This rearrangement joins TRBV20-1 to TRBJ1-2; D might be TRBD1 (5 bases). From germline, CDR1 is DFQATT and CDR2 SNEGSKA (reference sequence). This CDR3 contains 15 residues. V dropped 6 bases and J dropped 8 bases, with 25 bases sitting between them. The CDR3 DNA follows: TGCAGTGCCCCAACCCCTCGGGGAGGGGTTGACGGCTACACCTTC. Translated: CSAPTPRGGVDGYTF.